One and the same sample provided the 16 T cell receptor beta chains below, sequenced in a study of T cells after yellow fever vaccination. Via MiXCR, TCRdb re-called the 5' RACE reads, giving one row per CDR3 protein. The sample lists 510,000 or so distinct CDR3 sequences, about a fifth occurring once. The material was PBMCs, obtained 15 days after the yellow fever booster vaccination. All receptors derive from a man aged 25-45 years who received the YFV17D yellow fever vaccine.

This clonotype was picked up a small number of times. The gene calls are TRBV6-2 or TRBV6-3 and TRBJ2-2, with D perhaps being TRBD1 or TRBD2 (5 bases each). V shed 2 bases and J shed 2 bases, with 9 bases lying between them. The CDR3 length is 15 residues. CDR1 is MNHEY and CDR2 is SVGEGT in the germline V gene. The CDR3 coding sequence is TGTGCCAGCAGTTACGGGACGGAAAACACCGGGGAGCTGTTTTTT. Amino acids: CASSYGTENTGELFF.

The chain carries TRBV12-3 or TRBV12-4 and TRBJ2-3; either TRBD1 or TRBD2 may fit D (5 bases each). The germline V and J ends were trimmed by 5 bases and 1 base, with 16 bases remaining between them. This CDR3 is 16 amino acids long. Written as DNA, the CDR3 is TGTGCCAGCAGTCCGCCCGAGGGGTCCGGCACAGATACGCAGTATTTT. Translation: CASSPPEGSGTDTQYF.

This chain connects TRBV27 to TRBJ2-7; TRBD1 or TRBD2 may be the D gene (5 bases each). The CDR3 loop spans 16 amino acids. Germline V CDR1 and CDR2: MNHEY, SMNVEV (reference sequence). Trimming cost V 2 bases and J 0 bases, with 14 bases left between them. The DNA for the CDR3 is TGTGCCAGCAGTTTAGTAGGCGAGAGGGGCTCCTACGAGCAGTACTTC. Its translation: CASSLVGERGSYEQYF.

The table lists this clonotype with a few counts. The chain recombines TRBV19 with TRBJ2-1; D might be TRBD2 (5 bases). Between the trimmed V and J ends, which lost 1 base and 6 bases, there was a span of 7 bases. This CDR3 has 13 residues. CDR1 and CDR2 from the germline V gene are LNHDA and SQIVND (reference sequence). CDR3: CASSIVRGNEQFF. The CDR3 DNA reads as TGTGCCAGTAGTATAGTCCGGGGCAATGAGCAGTTCTTC.

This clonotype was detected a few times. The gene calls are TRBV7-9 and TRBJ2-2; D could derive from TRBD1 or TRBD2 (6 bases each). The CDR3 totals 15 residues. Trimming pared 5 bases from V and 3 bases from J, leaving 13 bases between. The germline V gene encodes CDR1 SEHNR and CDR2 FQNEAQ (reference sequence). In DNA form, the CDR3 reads TGTGCCAGCAGCCACGTGAGGGGGGACACCGGGGAGCTGTTTTTT. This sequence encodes CASSHVRGDTGELFF.

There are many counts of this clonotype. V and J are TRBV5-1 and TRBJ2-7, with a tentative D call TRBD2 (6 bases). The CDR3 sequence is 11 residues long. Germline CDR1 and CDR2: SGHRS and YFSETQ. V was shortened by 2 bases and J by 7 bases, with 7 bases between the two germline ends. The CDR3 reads CASSFGREQYF. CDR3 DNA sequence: TGCGCCAGCAGCTTTGGGAGGGAGCAGTACTTC.

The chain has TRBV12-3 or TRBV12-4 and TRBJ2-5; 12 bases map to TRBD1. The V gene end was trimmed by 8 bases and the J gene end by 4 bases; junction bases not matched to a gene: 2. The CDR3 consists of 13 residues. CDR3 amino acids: CASGGQGAETQYF. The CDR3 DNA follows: TGTGCCAGCGGGGGACAGGGGGCAGAGACCCAGTACTTC.

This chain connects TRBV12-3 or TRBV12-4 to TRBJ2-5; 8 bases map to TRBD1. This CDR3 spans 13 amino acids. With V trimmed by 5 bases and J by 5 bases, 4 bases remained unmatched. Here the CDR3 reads CASSTTGAETQYF. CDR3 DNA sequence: TGTGCCAGCAGTACGACAGGGGCGGAGACCCAGTACTTC.

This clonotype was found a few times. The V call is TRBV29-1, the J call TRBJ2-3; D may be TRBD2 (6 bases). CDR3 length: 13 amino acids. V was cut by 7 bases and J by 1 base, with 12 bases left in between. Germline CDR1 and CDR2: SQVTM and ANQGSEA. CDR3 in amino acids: CSEWASGTDTQYF. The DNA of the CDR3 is TGCAGCGAGTGGGCTAGCGGCACAGATACGCAGTATTTT.

The CDR3 loop is CASRPIGEHTGELFF. The CDR3, as DNA: TGTGCCAGCAGACCCATAGGGGAGCACACCGGGGAGCTGTTTTTT. V gene TRBV7-9 combines with J gene TRBJ2-2; TRBD1 or TRBD2 may be the D gene (5 bases each). The CDR3 consists of 15 residues. Germline V lookup: CDR1 SEHNR, CDR2 FQNEAQ (reference sequence). Trimming pared 6 bases from V and 3 bases from J, leaving 14 bases between.

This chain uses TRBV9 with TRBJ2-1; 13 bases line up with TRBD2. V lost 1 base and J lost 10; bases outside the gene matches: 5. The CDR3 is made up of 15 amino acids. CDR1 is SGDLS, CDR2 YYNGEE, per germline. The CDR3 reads CASSVYGLAGDEQFF. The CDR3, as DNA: TGTGCCAGCAGCGTATATGGACTAGCGGGAGACGAGCAGTTCTTC.

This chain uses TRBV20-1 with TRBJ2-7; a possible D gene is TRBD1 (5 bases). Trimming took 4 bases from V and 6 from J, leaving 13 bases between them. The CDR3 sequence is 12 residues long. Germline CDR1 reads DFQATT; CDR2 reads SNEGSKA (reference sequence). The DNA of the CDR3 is TGCAGTGCTACCAAGGACATTGTCGAGCAGTACTTC. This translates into CSATKDIVEQYF.

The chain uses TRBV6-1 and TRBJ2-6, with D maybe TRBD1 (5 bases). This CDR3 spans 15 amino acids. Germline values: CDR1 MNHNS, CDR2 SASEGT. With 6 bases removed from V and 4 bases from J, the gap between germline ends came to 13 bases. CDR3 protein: CASRKRGSGANVLTF. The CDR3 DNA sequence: TGTGCCAGCAGAAAAAGGGGTTCCGGGGCCAACGTCCTGACTTTC.

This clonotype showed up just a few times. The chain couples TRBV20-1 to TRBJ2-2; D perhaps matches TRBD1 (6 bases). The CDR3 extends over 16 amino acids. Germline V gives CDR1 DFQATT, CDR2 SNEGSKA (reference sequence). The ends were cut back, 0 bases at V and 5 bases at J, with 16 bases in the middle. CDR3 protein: CSARDYGQGWTGELFF. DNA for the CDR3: TGCAGTGCTAGAGATTACGGGCAGGGGTGGACCGGGGAGCTGTTTTTT.

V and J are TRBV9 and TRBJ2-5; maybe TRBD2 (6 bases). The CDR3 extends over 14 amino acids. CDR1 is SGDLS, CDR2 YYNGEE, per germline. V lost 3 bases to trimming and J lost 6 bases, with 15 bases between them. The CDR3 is CASSEQGGGKTQYF. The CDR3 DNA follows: TGTGCCAGCAGCGAACAAGGTGGGGGGAAGACCCAGTACTTC.

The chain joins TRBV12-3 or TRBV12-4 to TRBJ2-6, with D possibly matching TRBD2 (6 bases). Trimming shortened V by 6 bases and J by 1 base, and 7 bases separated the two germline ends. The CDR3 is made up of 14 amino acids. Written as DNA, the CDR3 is TGTGCCAGCAGGGAGGGTTCTGGGGCCAACGTCCTGACTTTC. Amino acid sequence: CASREGSGANVLTF.